This T cell receptor beta chain was captured in a study of cytomegalovirus exposure and HLA in healthy donors. On this clone: Its antigen is undetermined.

Study-level points and caveats: In a later analysis, V- and J-gene trimming of beta chains associated with a DCLRE1C missense variant, replicated independently. The study recorded some 160 TCR beta chains that were cytomegalovirus-associated. A likely sequencing artifact accounted for one observed cluster of highly shared sequence variants.

60 Vbeta and 13 Jbeta primers were used in PCR. Here immunoSEQ multiplex PCR was the method, and the copy in TCRdb shows in-frame clones only, minus some. The top ten hold 1% of the sample, which has about 170,000 clones, approximately 81% seen once. This CDR3 is built from 14 residues. V was pared by 5 bases and J by 5 bases, with 7 bases of the junction left unmatched. CDR1 and CDR2 from the germline V gene are SGHAT and FQNNGV. The sample consisted of PBMCs. The receptor comes from a boy aged 2 to 9 in good health and CMV-seronegative. The chain links TRBV11-2 to TRBJ2-5; TRBD2 agrees at 8 bases. CDR3 protein: CASSLAPGGETQYF. CDR3 nucleotides: TGTGCCAGCAGCCTAGCCCCGGGGGGGGAGACCCAGTACTTC.